This entry lists 12 T cell receptor beta chains sequenced from one sample in a study of cytomegalovirus exposure and HLA in healthy donors. The PCR was carried out with 60 Vbeta primers and 13 Jbeta primers. The table came from immunoSEQ multiplex PCR; TCRdb's copy has only in-frame clones and leaves some out. The sample holds 35,000 to 45,000 clones; approximately 80% are singletons and the top ten take roughly 10%. Sequencing used PBMCs. These receptors all stem from a woman aged 18-29 years in good health and CMV-seropositive.

The V and J genes are TRBV30 and TRBJ1-2, with D possibly matching TRBD1 (6 bases). Trimming took off 0 bases at V and 8 bases at J, with 13 bases between the two ends. CDR3 size: 13 residues. Looked up from germline, CDR1 is GTSNPN and CDR2 is SVGIG (reference sequence). In DNA, the CDR3 is TGTGCCTGGAGTGTACGGGGGGCGGGGGGCTACACCTTC. As protein: CAWSVRGAGGYTF.

The chain links TRBV28 to TRBJ2-3, with 8 bases matching TRBD2. The length of the CDR3 is 14 residues. Germline CDR1 reads MDHEN; CDR2 reads SYDVKM. With V trimmed by 5 bases and J by 5 bases, 6 bases remained unmatched. The CDR3 protein is CASSPPLAGDTQYF. The CDR3 nucleotides read TGTGCCAGCAGTCCCCCTCTAGCGGGAGATACGCAGTATTTT.

The gene calls are TRBV5-6 and TRBJ1-6, with D perhaps TRBD1 (6 bases). The germline CDR1 and CDR2 sequences are SGHDT and YYEEEE. The CDR3 runs 13 residues. Trimming took 7 bases from V and 9 from J, leaving 14 bases between them. CDR3 sequence reads: CASRTGFGSPLHF. The DNA for the CDR3 is TGTGCCAGCCGTACAGGGTTTGGTTCACCCCTCCACTTT.

This rearrangement joins TRBV9 to TRBJ2-7; 10 bases are a match to TRBD2. This CDR3 is built from 17 residues. Germline-derived CDR1 and CDR2 are SGDLS and YYNGEE. V was pared by 0 bases and J by 3 bases, with 9 bases of the junction left unmatched. The CDR3: CASSVEGRTSGVYEQYF. The CDR3 DNA is TGTGCCAGCAGCGTAGAAGGGAGGACTAGCGGTGTCTACGAGCAGTACTTC.

The chain uses TRBV5-8 and TRBJ2-7, with TRBD2 matching over 7 bases. Germline loops: CDR1 SGHTS, CDR2 YDEGEE. With V trimmed by 4 bases and J by 4 bases, 8 bases remained unmatched. The CDR3 is 14 residues long. The chain's CDR3 is CASSIGGVSYEQYF. The CDR3, as DNA: TGTGCCAGCAGCATTGGGGGGGTCTCGTACGAGCAGTACTTC.

This clone turned up a few times. This chain uses TRBV15 with TRBJ2-3; 10 bases are a match to TRBD2. With 5 bases clipped from V and 8 bases from J, the junction kept 10 bases outside the gene matches. Germline V CDR1 and CDR2: LNHNV, YYDKDF (reference sequence). The CDR3 runs 15 residues. CDR3: CATSPGSGGALTQYF. The CDR3 region has the DNA TGTGCCACCAGCCCTGGCAGCGGGGGGGCACTTACGCAGTATTTT.

The sample holds a few counts of this clone. The chain combines TRBV10-3 with TRBJ2-7, with 7 positions matching TRBD1. The CDR3 sequence is 13 residues long. The germline V gene has CDR1 ENHRY and CDR2 SYGVKD. Trimming at V came to 7 bases and at J to 1 base, leaving 4 bases not matched to a gene. Here the CDR3 reads CAITMTGSYEQYF. DNA of the CDR3: TGTGCCATCACAATGACAGGGTCCTACGAGCAGTACTTC.

In its sample, this clone was seen a few times. The V call is TRBV7-2, the J call TRBJ2-2; 8 bases match TRBD2. The J segment lost 7 bases and the V segment lost 5 bases, leaving 15 bases of the junction unmatched. There are 17 residues in the CDR3. Germline V CDR1 and CDR2: SGHTA, FQGNSA. Written as DNA, the CDR3 is TGTGCCAGCAGCCCCGCCCCGGGGGGGCGTTACGGCGGGGAGCTGTTTTTT. It codes for CASSPAPGGRYGGELFF. Full variable domain (rest looked up from reference TRBV7-2 and TRBJ2-2): GAGVSQSPSNKVTEKGKDVELRCDPISGHTALYWYRQSLGQGLEFLIYFQGNSAPDKSGLPSDRFSAERTGGSVSTLTIQRTQQEDSAVYLCASSPAPGGRYGGELFFGEGSRLTVL.

The V and J genes are TRBV7-8 and TRBJ2-1, with TRBD2 matching 9 bases. CDR3 length equals 17 residues. V shed 4 bases, J shed 2 bases, and the junction held 9 bases outside the gene matches. The germline V gene encodes CDR1 SGHVS and CDR2 FQNEAQ. Written as DNA, the CDR3 is TGTGCCAGCAGCTCAATAAGCGGGAGGCCCCCCTACAATGAGCAGTTCTTC. As protein: CASSSISGRPPYNEQFF.

On this clone itself: The sample carries other DNA sequences with the same CDR3. This rearrangement joins TRBV11-2 to TRBJ2-7; D remains ambiguous. Germline V gene data show CDR1 as SGHAT and CDR2 as FQNNGV. The CDR3 runs to 13 residues. V was clipped by 1 base and J by 0 bases, with 4 bases between them. CDR3 sequence (DNA): TGTGCCAGCAGCTTAGGCAGCTCCTACGAGCAGTACTTC. Translating gives CASSLGSSYEQYF. Full variable domain (missing parts from reference TRBV11-2 and TRBJ2-7): EAGVAQSPRYKIIEKRQSVAFWCNPISGHATLYWYQQILGQGPKLLIQFQNNGVVDDSQLPKDRFSAERLKGVDSTLKIQPAKLEDSAVYLCASSLGSSYEQYFGPGTRLTVT.

The chain is built from TRBV6-5 and TRBJ2-3, with D perhaps matching TRBD2 (5 bases). Germline V gene data show CDR1 as MNHEY and CDR2 as SVGAGI. The CDR3 totals 16 residues. Trimming took 2 bases from V and 3 from J, leaving 15 bases between them. CDR3 nucleotide sequence: TGTGCCAGCAGTTACAGCGGCCTAACCATGACAGATACGCAGTATTTT. Encoded protein: CASSYSGLTMTDTQYF.

The chain joins TRBV27 to TRBJ2-3, with a weak D call TRBD2 (6 bases). The germline V and J ends were trimmed by 10 bases and 0 bases, with 17 bases remaining between them. CDR3 length equals 15 residues. In germline, CDR1 is MNHEY, CDR2 SMNVEV (reference sequence). The CDR3 region has the DNA TGTGCCAACGCTGGGAAGCGGGTGAGCACAGATACGCAGTATTTT. It translates to CANAGKRVSTDTQYF.